Each of the 23 T cell receptor beta chains below was sequenced from the same sample in a study of CD8 T cells in ankylosing spondylitis. TCRdb re-analysed the 5' RACE reads in MiXCR, keeping a single row per CDR3 protein. This sample carries about 360,000 distinct CDR3 sequences, more than 20% of them seen once, and the ten largest clones take around 12%. Sequenced input: blood, either unsorted or a sorted T cell fraction (not recorded which). These receptors all stem from a male donor with ankylosing spondylitis or in good health (not recorded which).

This clonotype was seen a handful of times. The V call is TRBV29-1, the J call TRBJ2-7; no firm D call. Germline assignment: CDR1 SQVTM and CDR2 ANQGSEA. The ends were cut back, 6 bases at V and 6 bases at J, with 12 bases in the middle. This CDR3 contains 11 residues. The CDR3 DNA reads as TGCAGCGTCCAGAGAAGAGGCGAGCAGTACTTC. This codes for CSVQRRGEQYF.

The rearrangement uses TRBV10-2 and TRBJ1-1; no clear D. Trimming took 1 base from V and 1 from J, leaving 7 bases between them. The CDR3 is 14 residues long. The germline V gene encodes CDR1 WSHSY and CDR2 SAAADI. Here the CDR3 reads CASSEWQTNTEAFF. For the CDR3, the DNA is TGCGCCAGCAGTGAGTGGCAGACGAACACTGAAGCTTTCTTT.

The chain uses TRBV27 and TRBJ2-7, with D perhaps matching TRBD2 (5 bases). The V end lost 5 bases, the J end lost 3 bases, and 14 bases lay between the germline ends. The CDR3 extends over 14 amino acids. Germline V gene lookup returns CDR1 MNHEY and CDR2 SMNVEV (reference sequence). CDR3: CASSLGPGDYEQYF. Here the CDR3 DNA reads TGTGCCAGCAGTCTCGGGCCCGGGGACTACGAGCAGTACTTC.

In this sample, this clonotype turned up once. J is TRBJ2-5 and V is TRBV29-1; TRBD1 agrees at 7 bases. Looked up from germline, CDR1 is SQVTM and CDR2 is ANQGSEA. This CDR3 spans 15 amino acids. With 4 bases clipped from V and 1 base from J, the junction kept 9 bases outside the gene matches. For the CDR3, the DNA is TGCAGCGTTGCCCGTGGGACAGCCATCCAAGAGACCCAGTACTTC. As protein: CSVARGTAIQETQYF.

The sample holds a few counts of this clonotype. The chain links TRBV27 to TRBJ2-7, with no clear D. The CDR3 consists of 14 residues. CDR1 and CDR2 from the germline V gene are MNHEY and SMNVEV (reference sequence). The V end was cut by 6 bases, the J end by 0 bases, with 12 bases between. CDR3 sequence reads: CASSLVPGSYEQYF. CDR3 DNA: TGTGCCAGCAGCCTGGTGCCGGGCTCCTACGAGCAGTACTTC.

This clonotype turned up a few times. The chain carries TRBV15 and TRBJ2-7; D is possibly TRBD1 (6 bases). V shed 4 bases and J shed 0 bases, with 13 bases lying between them. The CDR3 is 15 amino acids. Germline V lookup: CDR1 LNHNV, CDR2 YYDKDF (reference sequence). CDR3 bases: TGTGCCACCAGCAAGAACAGGGATTTCTCCTACGAGCAGTACTTC. Translation: CATSKNRDFSYEQYF.

In its sample, this clonotype was seen a few times. The chain uses TRBV12-3 or TRBV12-4 and TRBJ2-5; D not certain. V gave up 2 bases and J gave up 3 bases, with 7 bases separating them. CDR3 length: 13 amino acids. The CDR3 is CASSLLWKETQYF. The CDR3 region has the DNA TGTGCCAGCAGTTTATTGTGGAAAGAGACCCAGTACTTC.

This clonotype has only a few counts. The V gene is TRBV20-1, the J gene TRBJ2-7, with TRBD2 as a possible D gene (5 bases). The CDR3 sequence is 14 residues long. Germline V lookup: CDR1 DFQATT, CDR2 SNEGSKA (reference sequence). The V gene lost 6 bases and the J gene lost 0 bases, with 15 bases spanning the gap. CDR3 in amino acids: CSAGGEFGSYEQYF. CDR3 in DNA: TGCAGTGCCGGAGGAGAGTTCGGCTCCTACGAGCAGTACTTC.

The chain employs TRBV29-1 and TRBJ2-1; either TRBD1 or TRBD2 may supply D (5 bases each). V was cut by 4 bases and J by 8 bases, with 12 bases left in between. Germline CDR1 and CDR2: SQVTM and ANQGSEA. There are 12 residues in the CDR3. The CDR3 protein is CSVARDADEQFF. CDR3 nucleotides: TGCAGCGTTGCCCGGGACGCAGATGAGCAGTTCTTC.

The chain employs TRBV12-3 or TRBV12-4 and TRBJ2-5, with unresolved D. Trimming took off 3 bases at V and 10 bases at J, with 15 bases between the two ends. The CDR3 totals 13 residues. In nucleotides, the CDR3 is TGTGCCAGCAGTTTGAATCACCTTGGGATCCAGTACTTC. Translated, it gives CASSLNHLGIQYF.

This clonotype was seen only a few times. At one of its ends the junction is not consistent with the germline gene, which may arise from a read error. V is TRBV30 and J is TRBJ2-2, with TRBD1 identical over 7 bases. Germline V lookup: CDR1 GTSNPN, CDR2 SVGIG (reference sequence). The CDR3 has 11 amino acids. Here the CDR3 reads CSGTEGGELFF. CDR3 nucleotides: TGCTCCGGGACAGAGGGCGGGGAGCTGTTTTTT.

The gene calls are TRBV29-1 and TRBJ2-1, with unresolved D. This CDR3 is 13 amino acids long. Trimming pared 4 bases from V and 0 bases from J, leaving 7 bases between. In germline, CDR1 is SQVTM, CDR2 ANQGSEA. The DNA of the CDR3 is TGCAGCGTTGGCCTAAGCTCCTACAATGAGCAGTTCTTC. This encodes CSVGLSSYNEQFF.

V usage is TRBV6-2 or TRBV6-3 and J usage is TRBJ1-2; D may be TRBD1 (5 bases). The CDR3 is 14 residues long. The V gene lost 4 bases and the J gene lost 5 bases, with 14 bases spanning the gap. CDR1 and CDR2 from the germline V gene are MNHEY and SVGEGT. CDR3 coding DNA: TGTGCCAGCAGTTTTCGGCTGGGACTATATGGCTACACCTTC. Translated, it gives CASSFRLGLYGYTF.

This clonotype has a count of ten or more. The chain joins TRBV12-3 or TRBV12-4 to TRBJ2-3; 9 bases are a match to TRBD1. CDR3 size: 17 residues. The J segment lost 5 bases and the V segment lost 5 bases, leaving 14 bases of the junction unmatched. The CDR3, as DNA: TGTGCCAGCAGTCCCCCCCGGGACAGGGACCTCCAAGATACGCAGTATTTT. Residues: CASSPPRDRDLQDTQYF.

The gene calls are TRBV12-3 or TRBV12-4 and TRBJ1-1; 7 positions match TRBD1. The CDR3 runs 11 residues. After removal of 7 bases from V and 7 bases from J, the junction contained 3 bases not matched to a gene. The CDR3 reads CASTDRVEAFF. For the CDR3, the DNA is TGTGCCAGCACCGACAGGGTTGAAGCTTTCTTT.

This chain joins TRBV27 and TRBJ2-7; 8 bases are shared with TRBD1. The CDR3 length is 14 residues. Germline lookup yields CDR1 MNHEY and CDR2 SMNVEV (reference sequence). The V segment lost 6 bases and the J segment 3 bases; nucleotides outside the gene matches: 7. DNA of the CDR3: TGTGCCAGCAGACCGGACAGGGACGACTACGAGCAGTACTTC. Protein sequence: CASRPDRDDYEQYF.

The chain carries TRBV29-1 and TRBJ1-1; maybe TRBD1 (6 bases). V lost 4 bases, J lost 1 base, and 10 bases lay in between. Germline loops: CDR1 SQVTM, CDR2 ANQGSEA. The CDR3 is 13 amino acids. CDR3 sequence: CSVVGGANTEAFF. The CDR3 nucleotides read TGCAGCGTTGTGGGGGGGGCGAACACTGAAGCTTTCTTT.

This clonotype appeared a few times. V gene TRBV20-1 combines with J gene TRBJ2-1; 11 bases match TRBD2. The V segment lost 2 bases and the J segment 10 bases; nucleotides outside the gene matches: 10. The germline V gene encodes CDR1 DFQATT and CDR2 SNEGSKA (reference sequence). The CDR3 loop spans 15 amino acids. CDR3 sequence (DNA): TGCAGTGCTAGAATCCCGACTAGCGGGGTGGGGGAGCAGTTCTTC. Amino acid sequence: CSARIPTSGVGEQFF.

This clonotype was seen ten or more times. A junction boundary mismatches the germline segment, possibly from a read error. The chain links TRBV5-6 to TRBJ2-7; D uncertain. The germline gives CDR1 SGHDT, CDR2 YYEEEE. There are 13 residues in the CDR3. Here the CDR3 DNA reads TGTGCCAGCAGGTTGGCGCCCTCCTACGAGCAGTACTTC. Its translation is CASRLAPSYEQYF.

This clonotype was detected ten times or more. The J gene is TRBJ2-3, the V gene TRBV7-9; D gene unclear. The germline CDR1 and CDR2 sequences are SEHNR and FQNEAQ (reference sequence). Trimming cost V 5 bases and J 2 bases, with 5 bases left between them. The CDR3 length is 12 residues. The CDR3 nucleotides read TGTGCCAGCAGCCCTTACACAGATACGCAGTATTTT. Protein product: CASSPYTDTQYF.

The chain uses TRBV10-3 and TRBJ2-3, with D perhaps matching TRBD1 (7 bases). The V gene lost 1 base and the J gene lost 0 bases, with 20 bases spanning the gap. The CDR3 runs to 19 residues. Germline V gene data show CDR1 as ENHRY and CDR2 as SYGVKD. The CDR3 is CAISEWWQGGQGSTDTQYF. CDR3 nucleotides: TGTGCCATCAGTGAGTGGTGGCAGGGGGGCCAGGGGAGCACAGATACGCAGTATTTT.

The chain recombines TRBV28 with TRBJ2-2; TRBD1 might be the D (6 bases). Per germline, CDR1 MDHEN and CDR2 SYDVKM. Trimming took 6 bases from V and 7 from J, leaving 18 bases between them. The CDR3 totals 15 residues. The CDR3 coding sequence is TGTGCCAGCAGCTTCAACCCTTACAGGGTCGGGGAGCTGTTTTTT. Encoded protein: CASSFNPYRVGELFF.

CDR3 nucleotide sequence: TGTGCCAGCAGAGTGACGGGACAGGGGGCGGCCGGGGAGCTGTTTTTT. Residues: CASRVTGQGAAGELFF. The chain links TRBV28 to TRBJ2-2; 12 bases are shared with TRBD1. CDR3 length equals 16 residues. Unmatched junction bases numbered 8, after V lost 6 bases and J lost 6 bases. Germline V gene sequence: CDR1 MDHEN, CDR2 SYDVKM.